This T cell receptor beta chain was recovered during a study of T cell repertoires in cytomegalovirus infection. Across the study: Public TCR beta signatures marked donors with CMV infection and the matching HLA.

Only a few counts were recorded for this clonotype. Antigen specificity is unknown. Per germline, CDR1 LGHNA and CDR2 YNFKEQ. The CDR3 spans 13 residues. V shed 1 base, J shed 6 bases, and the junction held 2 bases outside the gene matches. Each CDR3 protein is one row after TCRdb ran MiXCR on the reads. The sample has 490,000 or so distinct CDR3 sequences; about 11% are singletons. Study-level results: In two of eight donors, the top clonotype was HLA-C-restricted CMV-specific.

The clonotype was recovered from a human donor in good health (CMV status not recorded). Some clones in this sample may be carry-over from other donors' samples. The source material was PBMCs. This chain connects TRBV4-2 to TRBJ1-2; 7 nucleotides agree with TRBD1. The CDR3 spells CASSQGQGNGYTF. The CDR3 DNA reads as TGTGCCAGCAGCCAAGGACAGGGAAATGGCTACACCTTC.